This paragraph covers one T cell receptor (beta chain) sequence. The table came from immunoSEQ multiplex PCR; TCRdb's copy has only in-frame clones and leaves some out. The sample carries 110,000 or so clones, more than 60% recorded once. These data belong to a study of blood T cell repertoires in COVID-19. Study-level background: Sources were T cells, B-cell-depleted T cells, or PBMCs; the material itself was cDNA or gDNA.

Germline CDR1 reads SGHVS; CDR2 reads FNYEAQ. J was trimmed by 5 bases and V by 4 bases; bases with no gene match: 3. This CDR3 has 16 residues. The sample comprised peripheral blood. The sequence was obtained from a man aged 45-65 years with acute or convalescent COVID-19. The chain recombines TRBV7-6 with TRBJ2-3; 16 bases agree with TRBD2. CDR3 loop: CASSSGTSGRGDTQYF. CDR3 in DNA: TGTGCCAGCAGCTCCGGGACTAGCGGGAGGGGAGATACGCAGTATTTT.